This T cell receptor beta chain was captured by sequencing in a study of CXCR3-negative and CXCR3-positive naive CD8 T cells. As for the study in general: The libraries together contributed 120 million to 150 million TRB reads, each supplying about 1.5 +/- 0.3 million. Findings and caveats of the study: Upon cryopreservation, CXCR3 expression partially decreased, and most assays used fresh PBMCs. Naive CXCR3-positive cells had TRB CDR3s more hydrophobic than those of CXCR3-negative naive cells. Similar TRBV-TRBJ usage characterized naive CXCR3-negative and CXCR3-positive cells; memory cells differed. Comparison of naive subsets found surface CD5 to be comparable, and TCR strength was inferred on the basis of TRB CDR3 properties.

Libraries of TRB cDNA were made by 5' RACE and carried UMIs. TCRdb reprocessed the 5' RACE reads and keeps a single row for each CDR3 protein, giving no DNA. The table counts 95,000 to 100,000 distinct CDR3 sequences; approximately 1.1% lies in the top ten. Concerning this clonotype itself: Antigen: not known.

The CDR3 length is 15 residues. The TCR sequence derives from a human donor in good health. Some clones in this sample may be carry-over from other donors' samples. The sequenced material came from naive CXCR3+ CD8+ T cells from blood. Subset indicated: CD45RO-CCR7+CD27+CD95- naive CD8+ T cells expressing CXCR3 (TNR3+). The J gene is TRBJ2-7, the V gene TRBV12-3 or TRBV12-4. CDR3 protein: CASSLLEQLSYEQYF.